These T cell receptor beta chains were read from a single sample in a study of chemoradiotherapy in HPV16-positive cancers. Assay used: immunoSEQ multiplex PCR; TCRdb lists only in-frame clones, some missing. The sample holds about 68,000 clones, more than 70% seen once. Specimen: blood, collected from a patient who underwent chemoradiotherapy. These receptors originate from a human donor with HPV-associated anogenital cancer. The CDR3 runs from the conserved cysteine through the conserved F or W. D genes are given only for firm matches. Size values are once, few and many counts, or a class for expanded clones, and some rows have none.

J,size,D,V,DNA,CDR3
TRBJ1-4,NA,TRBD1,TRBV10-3,TGTGCCATCAGTGACCAAAACAGGGGCTCTAATGAAAAACTGTTTTTT,CAISDQNRGSNEKLFF
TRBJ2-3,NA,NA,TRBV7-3,TGTGCCAGCAGCGCTAGTACTAGCACAGATACGCAGTATTTT,CASSASTSTDTQYF
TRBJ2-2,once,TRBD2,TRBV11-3,TGTGCCAGCAGCTTGGCTACTAGCGGGAGCATCGCCGGGGAGCTGTTTTTT,CASSLATSGSIAGELFF
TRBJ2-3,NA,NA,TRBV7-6,TGTGCCAGCAGCTTATTGACCACAGATACGCAGTATTTT,CASSLLTTDTQYF
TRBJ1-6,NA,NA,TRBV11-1,TGTGCCAGCAGCCGTATTAATTCACCCCTCCACTTT,CASSRINSPLHF
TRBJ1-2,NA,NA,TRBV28,TGTGCCAGCAGTTTAACCCCCGACGGAAACTATGGCTACACCTTC,CASSLTPDGNYGYTF
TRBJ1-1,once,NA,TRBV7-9,TGTGCCAGCAGTTCGGTCAGGGACATGAACACTGAAGCTTTCTTT,CASSSVRDMNTEAFF
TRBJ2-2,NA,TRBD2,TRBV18,TGTGCCAGCTCACCTCTAGCGGGGGTGAACACCGGGGAGCTGTTTTTT,CASSPLAGVNTGELFF
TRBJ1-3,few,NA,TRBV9,TGTGCCAGCAGCGAATTACAGGGAGGCTCTGGAAACACCATATATTTT,CASSELQGGSGNTIYF
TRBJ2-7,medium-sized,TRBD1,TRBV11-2,TGTGCCAGCAGGGCCGGGACAGGGATATACTTC,CASRAGTGIYF
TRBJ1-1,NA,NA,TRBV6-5,TGTGCCAGCAGTTCCCCGGGGGTGGGCACTGAAGCTTTCTTT,CASSSPGVGTEAFF
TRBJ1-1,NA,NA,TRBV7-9,TGTGCCAGCAGCTTAGTTCCTACTTTGAACACTGAAGCTTTCTTT,CASSLVPTLNTEAFF
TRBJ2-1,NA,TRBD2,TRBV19,TGTGCCAGTAGTGGACTAGCGGGGGGGCCGAGGAATGAGCAGTTCTTC,CASSGLAGGPRNEQFF
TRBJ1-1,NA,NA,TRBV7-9,TGTGCCAGCAGCTCGACGAAGGACCGGAATACTGAAGCTTTCTTT,CASSSTKDRNTEAFF
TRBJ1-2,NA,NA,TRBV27,TGTGCCAGCAGTTTAGCGCCCGGGGCGGTGAGTGGCTACACCTTC,CASSLAPGAVSGYTF
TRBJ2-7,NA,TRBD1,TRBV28,TGTGCCAGCAGTTCCCTGGACAGGGATCAATACGAGCAGTACTTC,CASSSLDRDQYEQYF